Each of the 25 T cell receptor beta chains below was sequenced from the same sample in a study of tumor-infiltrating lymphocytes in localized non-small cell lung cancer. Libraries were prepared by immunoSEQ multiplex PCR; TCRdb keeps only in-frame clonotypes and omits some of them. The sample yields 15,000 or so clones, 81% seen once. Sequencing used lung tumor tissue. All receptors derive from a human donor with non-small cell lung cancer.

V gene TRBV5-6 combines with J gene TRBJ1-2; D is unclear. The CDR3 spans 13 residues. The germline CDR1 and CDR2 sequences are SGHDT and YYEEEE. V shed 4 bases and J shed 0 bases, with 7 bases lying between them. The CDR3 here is CASSQVSNYGYTF. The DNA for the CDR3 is TGTGCCAGCAGCCAGGTTTCTAACTATGGCTACACCTTC.

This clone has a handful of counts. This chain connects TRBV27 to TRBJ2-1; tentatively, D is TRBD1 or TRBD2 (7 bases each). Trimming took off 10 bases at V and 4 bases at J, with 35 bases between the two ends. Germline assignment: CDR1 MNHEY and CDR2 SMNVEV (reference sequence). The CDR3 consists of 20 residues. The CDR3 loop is CATRGGGPKISSNYYNEQFF. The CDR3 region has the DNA TGTGCCACCAGGGGGGGAGGCCCTAAGATTTCCTCTAACTATTACAATGAGCAGTTCTTC.

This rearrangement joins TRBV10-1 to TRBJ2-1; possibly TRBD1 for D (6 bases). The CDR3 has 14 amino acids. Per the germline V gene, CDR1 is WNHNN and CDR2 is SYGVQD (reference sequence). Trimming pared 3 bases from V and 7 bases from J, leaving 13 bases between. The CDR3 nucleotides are TGCGCCAGCAGTGAAGGGGGAGCAAGGAATGAGCAGTTCTTC. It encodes CASSEGGARNEQFF.

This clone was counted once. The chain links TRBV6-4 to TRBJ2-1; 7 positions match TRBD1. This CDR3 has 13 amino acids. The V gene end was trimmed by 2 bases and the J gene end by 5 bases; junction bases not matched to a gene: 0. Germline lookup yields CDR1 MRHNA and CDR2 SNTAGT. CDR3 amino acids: CASSDRGHNEQFF. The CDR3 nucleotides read TGTGCCAGCAGTGACAGGGGGCACAATGAGCAGTTCTTC.

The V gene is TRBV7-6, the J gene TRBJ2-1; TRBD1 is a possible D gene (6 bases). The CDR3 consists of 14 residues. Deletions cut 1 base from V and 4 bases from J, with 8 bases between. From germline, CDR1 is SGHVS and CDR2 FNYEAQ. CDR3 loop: CASSLEGEYNEQFF. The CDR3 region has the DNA TGTGCCAGCAGCTTAGAGGGGGAATACAATGAGCAGTTCTTC.

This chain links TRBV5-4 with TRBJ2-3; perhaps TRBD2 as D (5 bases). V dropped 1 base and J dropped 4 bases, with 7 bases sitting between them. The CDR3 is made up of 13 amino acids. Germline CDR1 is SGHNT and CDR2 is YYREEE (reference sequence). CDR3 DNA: TGTGCCAGCAGCTTGAACGGGGCAGATACGCAGTATTTT. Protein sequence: CASSLNGADTQYF. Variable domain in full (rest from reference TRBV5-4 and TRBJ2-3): ETGVTQSPTHLIKTRGQQVTLRCSSQSGHNTVSWYQQALGQGPQFIFQYYREEENGRGNFPPRFSGLQFPNYSSELNVNALELDDSALYLCASSLNGADTQYFGPGTRLTVL.

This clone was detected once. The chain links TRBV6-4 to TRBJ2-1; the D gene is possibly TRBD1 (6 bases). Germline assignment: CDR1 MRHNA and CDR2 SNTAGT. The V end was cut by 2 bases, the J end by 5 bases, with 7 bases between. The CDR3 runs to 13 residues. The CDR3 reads CASSDRDNNEQFF. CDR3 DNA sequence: TGTGCCAGCAGTGACCGGGACAACAATGAGCAGTTCTTC.

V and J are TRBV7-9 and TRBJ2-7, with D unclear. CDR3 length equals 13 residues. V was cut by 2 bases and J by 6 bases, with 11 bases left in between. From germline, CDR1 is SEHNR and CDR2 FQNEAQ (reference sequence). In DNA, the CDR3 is TGTGCCAGCAGCTTATATGGGGTGGCCGAGCAGTACTTC. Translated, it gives CASSLYGVAEQYF. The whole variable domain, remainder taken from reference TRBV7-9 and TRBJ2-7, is DTGVSQNPRHKITKRGQNVTFRCDPISEHNRLYWYRQTLGQGPEFLTYFQNEAQLEKSRLLSDRFSAERPKGSFSTLEIQRTEQGDSAMYLCASSLYGVAEQYFGPGTRLTVT.

The CDR3 DNA sequence: TGTGCCATCAGTGAGTCGGACAGCGAGAACACTGAAGCTTTCTTT. This sequence encodes CAISESDSENTEAFF. The chain uses TRBV10-3 and TRBJ1-1; maybe TRBD1 (6 bases). The CDR3 runs 15 residues. The germline gives CDR1 ENHRY, CDR2 SYGVKD. V lost 0 bases to trimming and J lost 1 base, with 9 bases between them.

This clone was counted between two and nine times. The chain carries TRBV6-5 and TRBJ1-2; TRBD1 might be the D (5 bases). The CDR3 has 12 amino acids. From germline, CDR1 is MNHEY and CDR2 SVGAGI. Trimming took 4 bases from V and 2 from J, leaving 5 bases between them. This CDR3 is CASSWGNYGYTF. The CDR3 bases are TGTGCCAGCAGTTGGGGCAACTATGGCTACACCTTC.

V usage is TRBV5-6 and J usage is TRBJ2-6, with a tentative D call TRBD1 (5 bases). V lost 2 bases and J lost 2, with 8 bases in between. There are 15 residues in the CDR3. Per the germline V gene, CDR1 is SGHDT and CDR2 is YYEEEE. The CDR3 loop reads CASSFIGAGANVLTF. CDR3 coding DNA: TGTGCCAGCAGCTTTATAGGGGCTGGGGCCAACGTCCTGACTTTC.

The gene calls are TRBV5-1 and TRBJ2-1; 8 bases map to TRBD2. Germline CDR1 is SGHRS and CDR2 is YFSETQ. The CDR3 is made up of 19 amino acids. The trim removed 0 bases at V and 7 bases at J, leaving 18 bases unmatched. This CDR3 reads CASSLGRGLDRVGWNEQFF. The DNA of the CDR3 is TGCGCCAGCAGCTTGGGTAGGGGACTAGACCGTGTCGGGTGGAATGAGCAGTTCTTC.

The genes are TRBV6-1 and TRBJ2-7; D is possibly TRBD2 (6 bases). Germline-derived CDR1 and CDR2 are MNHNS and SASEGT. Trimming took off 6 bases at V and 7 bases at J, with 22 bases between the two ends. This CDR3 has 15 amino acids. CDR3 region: CASSAGLAGGREQYF. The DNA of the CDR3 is TGTGCCAGCAGCGCGGGGCTAGCCGGGGGAAGGGAGCAGTACTTC.

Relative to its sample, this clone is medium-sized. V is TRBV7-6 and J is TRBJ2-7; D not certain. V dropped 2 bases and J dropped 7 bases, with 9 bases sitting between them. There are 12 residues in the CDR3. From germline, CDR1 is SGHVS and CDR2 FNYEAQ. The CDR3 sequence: CASSLMLGEQYF. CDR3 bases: TGTGCCAGCAGCTTAATGTTGGGGGAGCAGTACTTC.

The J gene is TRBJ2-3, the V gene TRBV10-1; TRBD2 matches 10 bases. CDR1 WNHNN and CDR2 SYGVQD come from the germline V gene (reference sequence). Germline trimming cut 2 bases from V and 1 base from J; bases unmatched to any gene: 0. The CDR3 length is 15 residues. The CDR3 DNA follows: TGCGCCAGCAGTGAGGGGACTAGCGGCACAGATACGCAGTATTTT. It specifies CASSEGTSGTDTQYF.

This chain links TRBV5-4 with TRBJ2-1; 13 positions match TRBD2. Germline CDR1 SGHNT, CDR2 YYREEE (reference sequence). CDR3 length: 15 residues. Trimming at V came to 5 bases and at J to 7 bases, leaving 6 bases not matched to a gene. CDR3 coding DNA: TGTGCCAGCAGTCCCGGGACTAGCGGGACGAATGAGCAGTTCTTC. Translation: CASSPGTSGTNEQFF.

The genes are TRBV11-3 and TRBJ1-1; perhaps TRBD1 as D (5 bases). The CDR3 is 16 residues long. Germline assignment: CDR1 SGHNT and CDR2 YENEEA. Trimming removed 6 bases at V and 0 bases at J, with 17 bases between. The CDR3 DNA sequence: TGTGCCAGCAGTTCTGACAGCCGCTACATGAACACTGAAGCTTTCTTT. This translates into CASSSDSRYMNTEAFF. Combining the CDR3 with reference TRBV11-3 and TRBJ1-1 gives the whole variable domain EAGVVQSPRYKIIEKKQPVAFWCNPISGHNTLYWYLQNLGQGPELLIRYENEEAVDDSQLPKDRFSAERLKGVDSTLKIQPAELGDSAVYLCASSSDSRYMNTEAFFGQGTRLTVV.

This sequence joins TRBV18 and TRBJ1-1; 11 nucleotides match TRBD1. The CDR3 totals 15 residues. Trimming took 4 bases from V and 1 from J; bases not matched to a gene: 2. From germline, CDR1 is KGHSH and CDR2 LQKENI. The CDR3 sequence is CASSQGQGANTEAFF. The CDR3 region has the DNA TGTGCCAGCTCACAAGGACAGGGGGCGAACACTGAAGCTTTCTTT.

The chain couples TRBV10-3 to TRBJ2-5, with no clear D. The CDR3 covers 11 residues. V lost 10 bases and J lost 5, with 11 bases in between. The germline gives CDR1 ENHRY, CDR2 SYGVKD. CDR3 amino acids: CATVAEETQYF. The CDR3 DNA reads TGTGCCACGGTCGCTGAGGAGACCCAGTACTTC.

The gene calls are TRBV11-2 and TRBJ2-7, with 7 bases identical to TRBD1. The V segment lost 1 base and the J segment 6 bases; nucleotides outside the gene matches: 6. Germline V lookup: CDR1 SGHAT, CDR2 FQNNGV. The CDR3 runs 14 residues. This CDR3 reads CASSLGDRVREQYF. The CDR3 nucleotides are TGTGCCAGCAGCTTAGGTGACAGGGTCCGCGAGCAGTACTTC.

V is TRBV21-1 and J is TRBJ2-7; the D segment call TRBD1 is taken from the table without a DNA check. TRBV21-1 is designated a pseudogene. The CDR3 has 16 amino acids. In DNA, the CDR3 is TGTGCCAGCCCCATCGGGGGACAGGGGGCTCAGAACGAGCAGTACTTC. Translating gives CASPIGGQGAQNEQYF.

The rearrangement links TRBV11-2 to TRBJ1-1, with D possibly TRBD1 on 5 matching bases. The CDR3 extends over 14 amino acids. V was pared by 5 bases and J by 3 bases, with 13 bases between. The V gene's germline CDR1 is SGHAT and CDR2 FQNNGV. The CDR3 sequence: CASSAQGRDTEAFF. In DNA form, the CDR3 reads TGTGCCAGCAGCGCTCAGGGCCGGGACACTGAAGCTTTCTTT.

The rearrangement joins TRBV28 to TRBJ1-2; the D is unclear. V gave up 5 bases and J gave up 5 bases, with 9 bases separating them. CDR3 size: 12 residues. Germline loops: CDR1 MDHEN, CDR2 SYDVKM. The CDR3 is CASSTNKYGYTF. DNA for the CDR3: TGTGCCAGCAGTACAAACAAGTATGGCTACACCTTC.

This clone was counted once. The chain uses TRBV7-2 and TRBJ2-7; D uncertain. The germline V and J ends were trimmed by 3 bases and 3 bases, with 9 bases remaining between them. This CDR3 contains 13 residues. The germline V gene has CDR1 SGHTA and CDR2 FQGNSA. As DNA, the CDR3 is TGTGCCAGCAGCTTTGGGCCACTCTACGAGCAGTACTTC. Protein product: CASSFGPLYEQYF.

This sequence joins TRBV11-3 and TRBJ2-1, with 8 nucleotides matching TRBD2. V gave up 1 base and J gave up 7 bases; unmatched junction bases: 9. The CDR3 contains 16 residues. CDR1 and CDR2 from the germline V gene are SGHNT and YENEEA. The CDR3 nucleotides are TGTGCCAGCAGCTTAGTGAAGCCAGCGGGAGCTAATGAGCAGTTCTTC. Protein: CASSLVKPAGANEQFF.